This TCR beta chain was captured in a study of T cells in Graves' hyperthyroidism and ophthalmopathy. Turning to the study itself: Before any treatment, at initial diagnosis, peripheral blood was collected.

This clonotype was seen repeatedly, ten times or more. Regions amplified from RNA transcripts were the TCR beta CDR3 regions. Primed by the HTBI set, a first-round RT-PCR was run on the TCR CDR3. TCRdb analysed the multiplex PCR reads with MiXCR anew, one entry per CDR3 protein. The profile shows around 600,000 distinct CDR3 sequences, roughly 15% of them singletons. V dropped 6 bases and J dropped 12 bases, with 24 bases sitting between them. This CDR3 spans 15 amino acids. From germline, CDR1 is MNHEY and CDR2 SVGEGT. Specimen: blood. This TCR was recovered from a woman aged 50 to 60 with Graves' ophthalmopathy. V is TRBV6-2 or TRBV6-3 and J is TRBJ2-1, with D tentatively TRBD2 (6 bases). CDR3 DNA: TGTGCCAGCAGCATGTTCGGGAGTGCAGCTTCTGGGCAGTTCTTC. It is translated as CASSMFGSAASGQFF.